Following are 12 T cell receptor beta chains from one sample sequenced in a study of Ad26.COV2.S vaccination and SARS-CoV-2 variants. Treatment here: about 20 received Ad26.COV2.S at low or high dose, single or two shots; a few received placebo; per-sample allocation not given. Specimen acquisition occurred on day 63 following the initial vaccine or placebo injection. TCRdb keeps only in-frame clones here, not all; method: immunoSEQ multiplex PCR. The sample comprises some 250,000 clones, 70% to 90% of which are singletons, and around a tenth rests with the top ten. Sequences were derived from peripheral blood, sampled in a trial of Ad26.COV2.S vaccine versus placebo. These receptors were taken from a person aged 18 to 65 who received the Ad26.COV2.S COVID-19 vaccine or a placebo.

The CDR3 sequence is CASINAQGRTGELFF. The CDR3 DNA sequence: TGTGCCAGCATCAATGCCCAGGGGCGCACCGGGGAGCTGTTTTTT. J is TRBJ2-2 and V is TRBV7-2, with TRBD1 as a possible D gene (6 bases). Trimming pared 7 bases from V and 4 bases from J, leaving 16 bases between. Germline CDR1 reads SGHTA; CDR2 reads FQGNSA. The CDR3 has 15 residues.

The chain links TRBV19 to TRBJ1-4; D might be TRBD1 (5 bases). V shed 5 bases and J shed 0 bases, with 13 bases lying between them. Germline CDR1 and CDR2: LNHDA and SQIVND (reference sequence). The CDR3 runs to 16 residues. CDR3 loop: CASSLRDLSTNEKLFF. DNA for the CDR3: TGTGCCAGTAGTCTCCGGGACCTATCAACTAATGAAAAACTGTTTTTT.

The gene calls are TRBV28 and TRBJ2-7; the match to TRBD1 covers 7 bases. Unmatched junction bases numbered 15, after V lost 6 bases and J lost 1 base. CDR1 is MDHEN, CDR2 SYDVKM, per germline. The CDR3 has 17 residues. DNA of the CDR3: TGTGCCAGCAGCCGACTTACCGGGACAGCCTTTTCCTACGAGCAGTACTTC. Amino acid sequence: CASSRLTGTAFSYEQYF.

The chain links TRBV6-4 to TRBJ2-3, with 8 positions matching TRBD1. Germline CDR1 is MRHNA and CDR2 is SNTAGT. Trimming removed 4 bases from V and 6 bases from J; junction bases left unmatched: 3. The CDR3 is made up of 13 amino acids. The CDR3 loop reads CASSGDRGDTQYF. CDR3 in DNA: TGTGCCAGCAGTGGCGACAGGGGCGATACGCAGTATTTT.

This clone was recorded a few times. This CDR3 reads CASSDGGRVNEQFF. The CDR3 DNA sequence: TGTGCCAGCAGTGACGGCGGGAGGGTGAATGAGCAGTTCTTC. This chain joins TRBV6-4 and TRBJ2-1; 9 bases agree with TRBD2. Germline V lookup: CDR1 MRHNA, CDR2 SNTAGT. The CDR3 totals 14 residues. Trimming at V came to 2 bases and at J to 7 bases, leaving 3 bases not matched to a gene.

The rearrangement links TRBV13 to TRBJ2-1; 7 positions match TRBD1. Trimming removed 4 bases from V and 4 bases from J; junction bases left unmatched: 7. The germline V gene has CDR1 PRHDT and CDR2 FYEKMQ (reference sequence). The CDR3 sequence is 15 residues long. The CDR3 region is CASSSTGVGYNEQFF. The CDR3 coding sequence is TGTGCCAGCAGCTCTACAGGGGTGGGGTACAATGAGCAGTTCTTC.

This chain uses TRBV5-1 with TRBJ2-7; TRBD2 aligns across 11 bases. Trimming at V came to 3 bases and at J to 0 bases, leaving 11 bases not matched to a gene. The CDR3 contains 18 residues. In germline, CDR1 is SGHRS, CDR2 YFSETQ. The CDR3 spells CASSSHIAGGPSSYEQYF. The CDR3 DNA sequence: TGCGCCAGCAGCTCCCACATAGCGGGGGGGCCGAGCTCCTACGAGCAGTACTTC. Using reference TRBV5-1 and TRBJ2-7 for the parts outside the CDR3, the full variable domain is KAGVTQTPRYLIKTRGQQVTLSCSPISGHRSVSWYQQTPGQGLQFLFEYFSETQRNKGNFPGRFSGRQFSNSRSEMNVSTLELGDSALYLCASSSHIAGGPSSYEQYFGPGTRLTVT.

The chain combines TRBV5-4 with TRBJ1-2; D perhaps matches TRBD1 (5 bases). Deletions cut 4 bases from V and 9 bases from J, with 19 bases between. The length of the CDR3 is 14 residues. In germline, CDR1 is SGHNT, CDR2 YYREEE (reference sequence). CDR3 sequence (DNA): TGTGCCAGCAGCCCCGCGGGGGGGACCCCTCGCTACACCTTC. It codes for CASSPAGGTPRYTF.

This clone was seen more than once but under ten times. The chain uses TRBV6-5 and TRBJ1-1; D possibly corresponds to TRBD1 (5 bases). V was cut by 2 bases and J by 3 bases, with 10 bases left in between. This CDR3 is 14 amino acids long. Germline loops: CDR1 MNHEY, CDR2 SVGAGI. The CDR3 sequence is CASSYGGVYTEAFF. CDR3 DNA sequence: TGTGCCAGCAGTTACGGGGGTGTGTACACTGAAGCTTTCTTT.

The chain is built from TRBV30 and TRBJ1-4; perhaps TRBD1 as D (5 bases). CDR1 is GTSNPN and CDR2 is SVGIG in the germline V gene (reference sequence). Deletions cut 1 base from V and 15 bases from J, with 12 bases between. The CDR3 covers 11 residues. CDR3 DNA: TGTGCCTGGAGTGCGGACAATACAGTGTTTTTT. This encodes CAWSADNTVFF. The whole variable domain, remainder taken from reference TRBV30 and TRBJ1-4, is SQTIHQWPATLVQPVGSPLSLECTVEGTSNPNLYWYRQAAGRGLQLLFYSVGIGQISSEVPQNLSASRPQDRQFILSSKKLLLSDSGFYLCAWSADNTVFFGSGTQLSVL.

The chain recombines TRBV27 with TRBJ2-1; no definite D call. V was cut by 3 bases and J by 3 bases, with 6 bases left in between. The CDR3 has 13 amino acids. CDR1 is MNHEY, CDR2 SMNVEV, per germline (reference sequence). CDR3 protein: CASSFPNYNEQFF. The CDR3 region has the DNA TGTGCCAGCAGTTTTCCCAACTACAATGAGCAGTTCTTC.

This clone has only one observation. The V gene is TRBV10-1, the J gene TRBJ1-4, with D maybe TRBD1 (6 bases). CDR1 is WNHNN, CDR2 SYGVQD, per germline (reference sequence). V was clipped by 2 bases and J by 5 bases, with 9 bases between them. The length of the CDR3 is 14 residues. CDR3 sequence: CASSEGQSNEKLFF. The CDR3 DNA sequence: TGCGCCAGCAGTGAGGGACAGTCCAATGAAAAACTGTTTTTT.